This T cell receptor beta chain was documented in a study of T-cell memory formation after mild COVID-19. The table lists this clonotype with a few counts. CDR3 length equals 16 residues. Germline CDR1 SGHTA, CDR2 FQGNSA. The V and J ends lost 5 bases and 5 bases, in that order; junction bases with no gene match: 12. MiXCR, applied by TCRdb to the 5' RACE reads, yields one record per CDR3 protein. The sample carries hundreds of thousands of distinct CDR3 sequences, around a sixth recorded once. The sample consisted of PBMCs or a T cell subset sorted from them (not recorded which). This chain connects TRBV7-2 to TRBJ2-5, with 9 bases fitting TRBD2. This TCR was sampled from a man between 18 and 35 years old who had mild COVID-19 (a few samples of this study predate the infection). Cell type and time point are not known. CDR3 DNA: TGTGCCAGCAGCCACCCTTGGGCGGGGGGGCTGGAGACCCAGTACTTC. Translation: CASSHPWAGGLETQYF.